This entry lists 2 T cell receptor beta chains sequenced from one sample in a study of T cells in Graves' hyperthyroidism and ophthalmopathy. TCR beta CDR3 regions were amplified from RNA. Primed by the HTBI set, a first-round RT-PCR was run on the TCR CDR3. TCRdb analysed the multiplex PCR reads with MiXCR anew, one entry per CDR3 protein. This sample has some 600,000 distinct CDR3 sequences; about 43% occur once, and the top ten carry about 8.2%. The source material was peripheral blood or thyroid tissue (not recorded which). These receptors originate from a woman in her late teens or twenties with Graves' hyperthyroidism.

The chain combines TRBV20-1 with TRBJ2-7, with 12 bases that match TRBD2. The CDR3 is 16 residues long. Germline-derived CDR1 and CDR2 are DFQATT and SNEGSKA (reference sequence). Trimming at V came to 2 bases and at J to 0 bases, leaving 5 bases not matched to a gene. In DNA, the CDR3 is TGCAGTGCTAGACGGGGACTAGCGGGTTTCTCCTACGAGCAGTACTTC. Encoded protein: CSARRGLAGFSYEQYF.

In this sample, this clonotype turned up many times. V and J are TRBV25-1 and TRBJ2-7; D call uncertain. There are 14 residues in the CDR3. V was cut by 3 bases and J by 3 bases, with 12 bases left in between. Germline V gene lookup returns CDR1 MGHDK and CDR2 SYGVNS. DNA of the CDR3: TGTGCCAGCAGTGACCCTCTAAGTAACTACGAGCAGTACTTC. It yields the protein CASSDPLSNYEQYF.